The 29 T cell receptor beta chains below were found in one sample sequenced in a study of CD8+ T cells in alopecia areata. CD25+CD127- cells were sorted from CD4+ cells in four to six patients. TCR sequencing used cDNA made by reverse transcription of extracted RNA. TCRdb's table, derived via immunoSEQ multiplex PCR, lists solely in-frame clones and lacks some. Seen here are 6,000 to 8,500 clones, about two thirds observed once, and the top ten hold 2.5% to 3%. Material: CD4+ Tregs sorted from blood. The receptors here all came from a human donor with alopecia areata.

This clone was counted a few times. V and J are TRBV4-1 and TRBJ2-7, with D hard to call. The CDR3 extends over 14 amino acids. V was clipped by 4 bases and J by 0 bases, with 10 bases between them. Germline CDR1 MGHRA, CDR2 YSYEKL. The CDR3 loop is CASSRMPNSYEQYF. CDR3 in DNA: TGCGCCAGCAGCCGTATGCCTAACTCCTACGAGCAGTACTTC.

This rearrangement joins TRBV2 to TRBJ2-7; unclear D gene. V was shortened by 6 bases and J by 2 bases, with 8 bases between the two germline ends. This CDR3 has 12 residues. Looked up from germline, CDR1 is SNHLY and CDR2 is FYNNEI. CDR3 in DNA: TGTGCCAGCAGGGCTAGTACCTACGAGCAGTACTTC. Amino acids: CASRASTYEQYF.

The chain uses TRBV14 and TRBJ2-7; D is uncertain. The CDR3 is made up of 15 amino acids. V was pared by 0 bases and J by 2 bases, with 11 bases between. CDR1 is SGHDN, CDR2 FVKESK, per germline. This CDR3 is CASSQDLGFPYEQYF. CDR3 nucleotides: TGTGCCAGCAGCCAAGATCTTGGCTTCCCCTACGAGCAGTACTTC. Full variable domain (rest looked up from reference TRBV14 and TRBJ2-7): EAGVTQFPSHSVIEKGQTVTLRCDPISGHDNLYWYRRVMGKEIKFLLHFVKESKQDESGMPNNRFLAERTGGTYSTLKVQPAELEDSGVYFCASSQDLGFPYEQYFGPGTRLTVT.

This clone has more than one count but fewer than ten. The rearrangement links TRBV28 to TRBJ1-4; D unresolved. The CDR3 covers 14 residues. Trimming removed 6 bases from V and 7 bases from J, with 15 bases in between. Germline assignment: CDR1 MDHEN and CDR2 SYDVKM. The CDR3 DNA follows: TGTGCCAGCAGCCCCCCGTCCAGGCCTGAAAAACTGTTTTTT. This gives the protein CASSPPSRPEKLFF.

V is TRBV5-6 and J is TRBJ2-1, with 7 bases matching TRBD1. The CDR3 totals 13 residues. The germline V gene has CDR1 SGHDT and CDR2 YYEEEE. V shed 2 bases and J 14 bases; nucleotides not matched to a gene: 10. In nucleotides, the CDR3 is TGTGCCAGCAGCTTAATCACGACAGGGCGTGAGTTCTTC. Translated: CASSLITTGREFF.

This clone appeared once. V and J are TRBV6-6 and TRBJ2-1, with 7 bases that match TRBD1. CDR1 is MNHNY, CDR2 SVGAGI, per germline (reference sequence). The CDR3 sequence is 14 residues long. After removal of 2 bases from V and 8 bases from J, the junction contained 6 bases not matched to a gene. The CDR3 here is CASSYDRESYEQFF. The DNA for the CDR3 is TGTGCCAGCAGTTACGACAGGGAAAGCTATGAGCAGTTCTTC.

The chain links TRBV7-9 to TRBJ1-6; possible D gene TRBD1, 6 bases. The germline V gene encodes CDR1 SEHNR and CDR2 FQNEAQ (reference sequence). The CDR3 has 15 amino acids. V was clipped by 8 bases and J by 0 bases, with 11 bases between them. The CDR3 loop is CASEQDSSYNSPLHF. As DNA, the CDR3 is TGTGCCAGCGAGCAGGACAGCTCCTATAATTCACCCCTCCACTTT. Supplemented by reference TRBV7-9 and TRBJ1-6, the full variable domain reads DTGVSQNPRHKITKRGQNVTFRCDPISEHNRLYWYRQTLGQGPEFLTYFQNEAQLEKSRLLSDRFSAERPKGSFSTLEIQRTEQGDSAMYLCASEQDSSYNSPLHFGNGTRLTVT.

The rearrangement joins TRBV6-1 to TRBJ1-4; the match to TRBD1 covers 10 bases. The CDR3 sequence is 14 residues long. V dropped 7 bases and J dropped 10; count of bases not matched to a gene: 9. CDR1 is MNHNS, CDR2 SASEGT, per germline. Written as DNA, the CDR3 is TGTGCCAGCATCGACAGGGGGCTTTTCGGAAAACTGTTTTTT. This codes for CASIDRGLFGKLFF.

There are a few counts of this clone. The J gene is TRBJ2-5, the V gene TRBV7-2; D unresolved. Trimming pared 2 bases from V and 4 bases from J, leaving 20 bases between. Germline V lookup: CDR1 SGHTA, CDR2 FQGNSA. This CDR3 is 17 amino acids long. The CDR3 loop is CASSLTIGSWQRETQYF. In DNA, the CDR3 is TGTGCCAGCAGCTTAACTATAGGCTCCTGGCAACGAGAGACCCAGTACTTC.

This clone was found once. The CDR3 sequence is CASSEASGARGEQYF. DNA of the CDR3: TGTGCCAGCAGTGAAGCGTCGGGAGCCCGGGGGGAGCAGTACTTC. The chain employs TRBV2 and TRBJ2-7; possibly TRBD2 for D (6 bases). The CDR3 length is 15 residues. Germline assignment: CDR1 SNHLY and CDR2 FYNNEI. Trimming cost V 0 bases and J 7 bases, with 16 bases left between them.

This clone was recorded a few times. The chain couples TRBV29-1 to TRBJ2-7, with 7 bases that match TRBD2. CDR1 and CDR2 from the germline V gene are SQVTM and ANQGSEA. This CDR3 has 16 amino acids. The junction had 15 bases not matched to a gene; V was cut back by 7 bases and J by 0 bases. As DNA, the CDR3 is TGCAGCGCCTCCCCCACTCTAGCGGTTAGCTCCTACGAGCAGTACTTC. It is translated as CSASPTLAVSSYEQYF.

The chain employs TRBV4-3 and TRBJ1-2, with D maybe TRBD1 (6 bases). The CDR3 is 16 amino acids. Germline V gene data show CDR1 as LGHNA and CDR2 as YSLEER. Trimming pared 2 bases from V and 4 bases from J, leaving 17 bases between. For the CDR3, the DNA is TGCGCCAGCAGCCAAAGGAGTGCAGGGGATTTCTATGGCTACACCTTC. This codes for CASSQRSAGDFYGYTF.

V is TRBV6-5 and J is TRBJ2-5; D not certain. The CDR3 totals 16 residues. Germline V gives CDR1 MNHEY, CDR2 SVGAGI. With 0 bases removed from V and 0 bases from J, the gap between germline ends came to 11 bases. CDR3 sequence reads: CASSYSGRRDQETQYF. The DNA of the CDR3 is TGTGCCAGCAGTTACTCTGGTCGTAGGGACCAAGAGACCCAGTACTTC.

The rearrangement joins TRBV2 to TRBJ2-1, with 7 bases matching TRBD2. V lost 4 bases, J lost 12 bases, and 9 bases stayed unmatched. The germline V gene has CDR1 SNHLY and CDR2 FYNNEI. The CDR3 runs to 13 residues. CDR3 in DNA: TGTGCCAGCAGTGCAGACCTGACTAGCTCGCAGTTCTTC. Protein: CASSADLTSSQFF.

The chain recombines TRBV10-3 with TRBJ1-5; D remains ambiguous. The CDR3 extends over 13 amino acids. Trimming removed 2 bases from V and 8 bases from J, with 10 bases in between. CDR1 and CDR2 from the germline V gene are ENHRY and SYGVKD. In DNA, the CDR3 is TGTGCCATCAGTGAGGGGCGGGATGAGCCCCAGCATTTT. Translated, it gives CAISEGRDEPQHF.

V gene TRBV7-2 combines with J gene TRBJ2-5; TRBD2 matches 8 bases. J gave up 4 bases and V 0 bases, and 4 bases lay outside the gene matches. The germline V gene has CDR1 SGHTA and CDR2 FQGNSA. The CDR3 is made up of 15 amino acids. The CDR3 DNA is TGTGCCAGCAGCTTAGCCGGGGGGGGCGTAGAGACCCAGTACTTC. It specifies CASSLAGGGVETQYF.

This sequence joins TRBV2 and TRBJ2-5; TRBD2 is a possible D gene (7 bases). CDR3 size: 14 residues. Looked up from germline, CDR1 is SNHLY and CDR2 is FYNNEI. Trimming stripped 8 bases from V and 5 bases from J, with 18 bases between. The CDR3 DNA sequence: TGTGCCAGCGTTGATCGGGGGGCTAGGGAGACCCAGTACTTC. Encoded protein: CASVDRGARETQYF.

V usage is TRBV2 and J usage is TRBJ1-6; D call uncertain. Per the germline V gene, CDR1 is SNHLY and CDR2 is FYNNEI. The CDR3 runs to 15 residues. The V and J ends lost 2 bases and 11 bases respectively, with 16 bases between them. CDR3 region: CASSENLIRHPPLHF. CDR3 DNA sequence: TGTGCCAGCAGTGAAAATCTGATCCGTCACCCACCCCTCCACTTT.

The chain recombines TRBV7-9 with TRBJ1-5; no clear D. Germline V gene lookup returns CDR1 SEHNR and CDR2 FQNEAQ (reference sequence). V shed 5 bases and J shed 5 bases, with 16 bases lying between them. This CDR3 comprises 15 residues. The CDR3 nucleotides read TGTGCCAGCAGCCTAAACCTGCAGCCCGATCAGCCCCAGCATTTT. This translates into CASSLNLQPDQPQHF. Variable domain in full (rest from reference TRBV7-9 and TRBJ1-5): DTGVSQNPRHKITKRGQNVTFRCDPISEHNRLYWYRQTLGQGPEFLTYFQNEAQLEKSRLLSDRFSAERPKGSFSTLEIQRTEQGDSAMYLCASSLNLQPDQPQHFGDGTRLSIL.

The CDR3 sequence: CASSEDGTSTDTQYF. In DNA form, the CDR3 reads TGTGCCAGCAGTGAGGACGGGACTAGCACAGATACGCAGTATTTT. This sequence joins TRBV2 and TRBJ2-3; tentative D call: TRBD2 (6 bases). V was trimmed by 3 bases and J by 0 bases, leaving 10 bases between them. The CDR3 contains 15 residues. CDR1 and CDR2 (germline): SNHLY, FYNNEI.

Only one count was recorded for this clone. V gene TRBV9 combines with J gene TRBJ1-4, with unresolved D. Trimming removed 4 bases at V and 6 bases at J, with 16 bases between. The length of the CDR3 is 15 residues. Germline V lookup: CDR1 SGDLS, CDR2 YYNGEE. The CDR3 loop is CASSKLGTEDEKLFF. For the CDR3, the DNA is TGTGCCAGCAGCAAACTGGGAACAGAGGATGAAAAACTGTTTTTT.

The rearrangement uses TRBV18 and TRBJ1-1; 9 nucleotides match TRBD1. Germline CDR1 and CDR2: KGHSH and LQKENI. Unmatched junction bases numbered 0, after V lost 3 bases and J lost 1 base. CDR3 length: 14 amino acids. In nucleotides, the CDR3 is TGTGCCAGCTCACCGGGACAGGGGAACACTGAAGCTTTCTTT. It specifies CASSPGQGNTEAFF.

This chain joins TRBV7-2 and TRBJ1-2; maybe TRBD1 (6 bases). This CDR3 comprises 14 residues. V lost 2 bases and J 6 bases, leaving 13 bases between the germline ends. From germline, CDR1 is SGHTA and CDR2 FQGNSA. The CDR3 DNA sequence: TGTGCCAGCAGCTTATTTCAGGGGATGGATGGCTACACCTTC. Its translation is CASSLFQGMDGYTF. Complete variable domain (other parts from reference TRBV7-2 and TRBJ1-2): GAGVSQSPSNKVTEKGKDVELRCDPISGHTALYWYRQSLGQGLEFLIYFQGNSAPDKSGLPSDRFSAERTGGSVSTLTIQRTQQEDSAVYLCASSLFQGMDGYTFGSGTRLTVV.

The genes are TRBV27 and TRBJ1-4; possible D gene TRBD1, 5 bases. This CDR3 is 17 amino acids long. The germline V and J ends were trimmed by 5 bases and 4 bases, with 20 bases remaining between them. Germline lookup yields CDR1 MNHEY and CDR2 SMNVEV (reference sequence). The CDR3 region has the DNA TGTGCCAGCAGTCCCTCACCGACCGGGACGGGTAATGAAAAACTGTTTTTT. Protein product: CASSPSPTGTGNEKLFF.

The DNA for the CDR3 is TGTGCCAGCAGTGATTGGGGCGGGGGGAACGGGGAGCTGTTTTTT. Translated: CASSDWGGGNGELFF. This chain links TRBV2 with TRBJ2-2; 8 nucleotides match TRBD2. V trimming: 3 bases; J trimming: 7 bases; junction bases outside the gene matches: 7. This CDR3 contains 15 residues. CDR1 and CDR2 from the germline V gene are SNHLY and FYNNEI.

The chain uses TRBV29-1 and TRBJ2-3; D is ambiguous. Germline assignment: CDR1 SQVTM and CDR2 ANQGSEA. The CDR3 is 16 amino acids. V shed 4 bases and J shed 1 base, with 18 bases lying between them. CDR3 in DNA: TGCAGCGTTGGCACCCCTAGAGCCTCTGGCACAGATACGCAGTATTTT. Residues: CSVGTPRASGTDTQYF.

The rearrangement uses TRBV5-1 and TRBJ2-7; D possibly uses TRBD1 or TRBD2 (6 bases each). Germline V gene data show CDR1 as SGHRS and CDR2 as YFSETQ. This CDR3 spans 18 amino acids. With 4 bases removed from V and 6 bases from J, the gap between germline ends came to 29 bases. The CDR3 reads CASSRELTGTWGFFEQYF. The CDR3 DNA reads TGCGCCAGCAGCAGGGAATTAACAGGGACTTGGGGATTCTTCGAGCAGTACTTC. Combining the CDR3 with reference TRBV5-1 and TRBJ2-7 gives the whole variable domain KAGVTQTPRYLIKTRGQQVTLSCSPISGHRSVSWYQQTPGQGLQFLFEYFSETQRNKGNFPGRFSGRQFSNSRSEMNVSTLELGDSALYLCASSRELTGTWGFFEQYFGPGTRLTVT.

The chain employs TRBV10-3 and TRBJ2-7; TRBD1 matches at 8 bases. The CDR3 is made up of 13 amino acids. The germline V gene has CDR1 ENHRY and CDR2 SYGVKD. After removal of 0 bases from V and 6 bases from J, the junction contained 1 base not matched to a gene. CDR3 protein: CAISESQGAEQYF. The CDR3 coding sequence is TGTGCCATCAGTGAGTCTCAGGGGGCCGAGCAGTACTTC.

This chain connects TRBV19 to TRBJ2-5; D gene ambiguous. Germline loops: CDR1 LNHDA, CDR2 SQIVND (reference sequence). The CDR3 covers 14 residues. Trimming removed 4 bases from V and 5 bases from J, with 14 bases in between. CDR3 loop: CASSTRRKAETQYF. The CDR3 DNA reads TGTGCCAGTAGTACAAGACGTAAGGCGGAGACCCAGTACTTC.